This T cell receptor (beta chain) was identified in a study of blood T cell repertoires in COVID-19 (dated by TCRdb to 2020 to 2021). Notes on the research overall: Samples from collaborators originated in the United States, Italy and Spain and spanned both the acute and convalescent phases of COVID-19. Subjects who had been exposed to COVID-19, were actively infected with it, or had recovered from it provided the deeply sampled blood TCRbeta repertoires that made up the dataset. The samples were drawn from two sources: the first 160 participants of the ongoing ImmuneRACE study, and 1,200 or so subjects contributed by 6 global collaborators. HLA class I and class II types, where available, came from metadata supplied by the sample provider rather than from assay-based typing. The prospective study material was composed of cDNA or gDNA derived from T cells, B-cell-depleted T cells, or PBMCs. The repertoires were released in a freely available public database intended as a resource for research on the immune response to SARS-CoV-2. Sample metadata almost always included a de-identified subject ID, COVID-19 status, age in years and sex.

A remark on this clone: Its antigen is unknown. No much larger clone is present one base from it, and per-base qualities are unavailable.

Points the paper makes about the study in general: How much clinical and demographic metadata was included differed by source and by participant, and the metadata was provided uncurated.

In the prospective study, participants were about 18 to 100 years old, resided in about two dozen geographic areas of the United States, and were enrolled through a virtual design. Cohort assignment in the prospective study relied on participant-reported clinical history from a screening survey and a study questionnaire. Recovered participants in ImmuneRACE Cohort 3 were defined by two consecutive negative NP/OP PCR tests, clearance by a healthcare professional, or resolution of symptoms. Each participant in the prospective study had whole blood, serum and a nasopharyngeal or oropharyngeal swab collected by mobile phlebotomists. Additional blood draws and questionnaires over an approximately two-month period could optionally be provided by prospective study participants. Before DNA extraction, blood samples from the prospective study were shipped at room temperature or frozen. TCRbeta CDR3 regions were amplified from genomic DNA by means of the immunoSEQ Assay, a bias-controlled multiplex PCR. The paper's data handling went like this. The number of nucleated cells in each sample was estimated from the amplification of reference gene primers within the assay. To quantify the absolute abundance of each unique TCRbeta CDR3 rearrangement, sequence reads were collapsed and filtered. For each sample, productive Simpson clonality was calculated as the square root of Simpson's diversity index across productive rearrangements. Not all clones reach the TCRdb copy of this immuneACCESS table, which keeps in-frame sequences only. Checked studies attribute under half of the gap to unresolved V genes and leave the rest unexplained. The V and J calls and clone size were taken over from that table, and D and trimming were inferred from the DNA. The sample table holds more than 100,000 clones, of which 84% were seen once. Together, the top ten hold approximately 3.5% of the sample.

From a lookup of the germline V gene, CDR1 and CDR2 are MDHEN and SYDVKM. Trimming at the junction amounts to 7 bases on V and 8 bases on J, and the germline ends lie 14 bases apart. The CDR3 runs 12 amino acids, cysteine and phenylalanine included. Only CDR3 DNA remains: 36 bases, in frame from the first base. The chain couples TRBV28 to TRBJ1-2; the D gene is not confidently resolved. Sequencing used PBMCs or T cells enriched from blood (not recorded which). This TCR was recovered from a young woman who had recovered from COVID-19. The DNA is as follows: TGTGCCAGCAAACCGAATAGCTGGGGCTACACCTTC. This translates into CASKPNSWGYTF.